This T cell receptor beta chain was recovered during a study of blood T cell repertoires in COVID-19. How the authors handled the data: Amplified reference gene primers provided the basis for estimating nucleated cell counts. The repertoire was sequenced with immunoSEQ multiplex PCR; TCRdb's copy has only in-frame clones and lacks some. That table gives V, J and clone size, and the DNA gave D and trimming. The sample holds approximately 200,000 clones, around 84% seen once. The CDR3 consists of 16 residues. Germline lookup yields CDR1 SGHTA and CDR2 FQGTGA. The ends lost 1 base at V and 7 bases at J; junction bases unmatched: 8.

The specimen was PBMCs or T cells enriched from blood (not recorded which). The rearrangement links TRBV7-3 to TRBJ2-1, with 9 bases that match TRBD2. This clonotype was obtained from a middle-aged man who had recovered from COVID-19. The CDR3 is CASSLMAGGPGNEQFF. CDR3 coding DNA: TGTGCCAGCAGCTTAATGGCGGGAGGGCCAGGTAATGAGCAGTTCTTC.